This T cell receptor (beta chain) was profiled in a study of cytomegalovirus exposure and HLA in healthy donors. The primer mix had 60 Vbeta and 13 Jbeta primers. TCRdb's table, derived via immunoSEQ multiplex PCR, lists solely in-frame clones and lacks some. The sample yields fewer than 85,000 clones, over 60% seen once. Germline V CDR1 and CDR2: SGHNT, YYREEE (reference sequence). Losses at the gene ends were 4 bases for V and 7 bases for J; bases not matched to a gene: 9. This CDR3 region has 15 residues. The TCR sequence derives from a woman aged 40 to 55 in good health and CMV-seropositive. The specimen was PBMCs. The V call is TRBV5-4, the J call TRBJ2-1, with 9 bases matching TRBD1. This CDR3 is CASSPGQGRSNEQFF. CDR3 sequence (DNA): TGTGCCAGCAGCCCTGGACAGGGGCGGTCGAATGAGCAGTTCTTC.